This is a list of T cell receptor beta chains from one sample in a study of blood T cell repertoires in COVID-19. Profiling relied on immunoSEQ multiplex PCR, and the TCRdb table lists in-frame clones only, not all of them. The table lists about 310,000 clones, about 87% of them singletons. Sequenced sample: PBMCs or T cells enriched from blood (not recorded which). These receptor sequences come from a woman between 18 and 29 years old who had recovered from COVID-19. Both conserved end residues are part of each CDR3. The order of the fields is V gene, D gene, J gene, clone size, CDR3 protein, CDR3 DNA. The D gene is left open where the match is weak. Clone size is shown for a subset of rows, as once, few, many or a class of expanded clone.

v_call: TRBV28
d_call: TRBD2
j_call: TRBJ2-3
clone_size: .
cdr3_aa: CAGKAGGGTDTQYF
cdr3_nt: TGTGCCGGTAAAGCGGGGGGTGGCACAGATACGCAGTATTTT

v_call: TRBV6-5
d_call: .
j_call: TRBJ1-2
clone_size: few
cdr3_aa: CASSEGDHGYTF
cdr3_nt: TGTGCCAGCTCAGAGGGGGATCATGGCTACACCTTC

v_call: TRBV18
d_call: TRBD2
j_call: TRBJ2-7
clone_size: once
cdr3_aa: CASSPQTSGVEQYF
cdr3_nt: TGTGCCAGCTCACCGCAAACTAGCGGGGTTGAGCAGTACTTC

v_call: TRBV7-2
d_call: TRBD1
j_call: TRBJ1-2
clone_size: .
cdr3_aa: CASSPTQGFVYGYTF
cdr3_nt: TGTGCCAGCAGTCCAACACAGGGGTTCGTATACGGCTACACCTTC

v_call: TRBV7-2
d_call: TRBD2
j_call: TRBJ2-1
clone_size: few
cdr3_aa: CASSLAPTSGGNEQFF
cdr3_nt: TGTGCCAGCAGCTTAGCACCGACTAGCGGGGGGAATGAGCAGTTCTTC

v_call: TRBV4-3
d_call: .
j_call: TRBJ2-4
clone_size: .
cdr3_aa: CASSQDRRVGNIQYF
cdr3_nt: TGCGCCAGCAGCCAAGATAGGAGGGTGGGAAACATTCAGTACTTC

v_call: TRBV4-1
d_call: .
j_call: TRBJ2-6
clone_size: .
cdr3_aa: CASSRTGGLLSGANVLTF
cdr3_nt: TGCGCCAGCAGCAGGACGGGGGGCCTCCTCTCTGGGGCCAACGTCCTGACTTTC

v_call: TRBV2
d_call: TRBD2
j_call: TRBJ2-2
clone_size: once
cdr3_aa: CASQGTSGVVRGELFF
cdr3_nt: TGTGCCAGCCAGGGGACTAGCGGAGTTGTCCGGGGGGAGCTGTTTTTT

v_call: TRBV5-5
d_call: .
j_call: TRBJ1-3
clone_size: .
cdr3_aa: CASSPQTGISGNTIYF
cdr3_nt: TGTGCCAGCAGCCCCCAGACAGGCATCTCTGGAAACACCATATATTTT

v_call: TRBV4-3
d_call: .
j_call: TRBJ1-3
clone_size: .
cdr3_aa: CASSGEAESGNTIYF
cdr3_nt: TGCGCCAGCAGCGGAGAGGCAGAGTCTGGAAACACCATATATTTT

v_call: TRBV21-1
d_call: .
j_call: TRBJ1-3
clone_size: .
cdr3_aa: CASSMNSGNTIYF
cdr3_nt: TGTGCCAGCAGCATGAACTCAGGAAACACCATATATTTT

v_call: TRBV6-2/TRBV6-3
d_call: TRBD2
j_call: TRBJ2-7
clone_size: .
cdr3_aa: CASSGLAGGWPYEQYF
cdr3_nt: TGTGCCAGCAGTGGACTAGCGGGGGGCTGGCCCTACGAGCAGTACTTC

v_call: TRBV4-3
d_call: .
j_call: TRBJ1-3
clone_size: .
cdr3_aa: CASSQDLVGRVSLRNTIYF
cdr3_nt: TGCGCCAGCAGCCAAGATCTCGTCGGCCGGGTCTCCTTAAGAAACACCATATATTTT

v_call: TRBV25-1
d_call: .
j_call: TRBJ1-1
clone_size: once
cdr3_aa: CASSDAGMNTEAFF
cdr3_nt: TGTGCCAGCAGTGACGCAGGTATGAACACTGAAGCTTTCTTT

v_call: TRBV7-8
d_call: .
j_call: TRBJ1-5
clone_size: .
cdr3_aa: CASSLSDSNQPQHF
cdr3_nt: TGTGCCAGCAGCTTATCAGATAGCAATCAGCCCCAGCATTTT

v_call: TRBV27
d_call: TRBD1
j_call: TRBJ2-1
clone_size: .
cdr3_aa: CASRLILDRVHEQFF
cdr3_nt: TGTGCCAGCAGACTGATACTCGACAGGGTCCATGAGCAGTTCTTC

v_call: TRBV7-2
d_call: .
j_call: TRBJ1-3
clone_size: few
cdr3_aa: CASSTDSRTGNTIYF
cdr3_nt: TGTGCCAGCAGCACAGACAGTCGTACTGGAAACACCATATATTTT

v_call: TRBV6-5
d_call: .
j_call: TRBJ1-4
clone_size: .
cdr3_aa: CASRDTGGGEKLFF
cdr3_nt: TGTGCCAGCCGGGACACCGGGGGGGGTGAAAAACTGTTTTTT

v_call: TRBV5-6
d_call: .
j_call: TRBJ2-2
clone_size: .
cdr3_aa: CASSLGPPTNTNTGELFF
cdr3_nt: TGTGCCAGCAGCTTAGGTCCCCCGACTAATACGAACACCGGGGAGCTGTTTTTT

v_call: TRBV7-9
d_call: .
j_call: TRBJ1-2
clone_size: .
cdr3_aa: CASSGSGYGYTF
cdr3_nt: TGTGCCAGCAGCGGGTCAGGGTATGGCTACACCTTC

v_call: TRBV24-1
d_call: .
j_call: TRBJ1-1
clone_size: .
cdr3_aa: CATRRGMNTEAFF
cdr3_nt: TGTGCCACCCGCCGCGGGATGAACACTGAAGCTTTCTTT

v_call: TRBV2
d_call: TRBD2
j_call: TRBJ2-5
clone_size: .
cdr3_aa: CASIPPIAGGPQETQYF
cdr3_nt: TGTGCCAGCATCCCACCAATAGCGGGGGGACCCCAAGAGACCCAGTACTTC

v_call: TRBV4-1
d_call: .
j_call: TRBJ2-1
clone_size: .
cdr3_aa: CASSPLRDGYNEQFF
cdr3_nt: TGCGCCAGCAGCCCGCTTAGAGACGGGTACAATGAGCAGTTCTTC

v_call: TRBV4-3
d_call: TRBD1
j_call: TRBJ2-2
clone_size: .
cdr3_aa: CASSQEQGAGELFF
cdr3_nt: TGCGCCAGCAGCCAAGAACAGGGGGCCGGGGAGCTGTTTTTT

v_call: TRBV28
d_call: TRBD1
j_call: TRBJ2-3
clone_size: .
cdr3_aa: CASSFPRTGGDSDTQYF
cdr3_nt: TGTGCCAGCAGTTTTCCACGGACAGGGGGAGACTCAGATACGCAGTATTTT

v_call: TRBV5-4
d_call: TRBD2
j_call: TRBJ2-3
clone_size: .
cdr3_aa: CASSSLAGDGDTQYF
cdr3_nt: TGTGCCAGCAGCTCCTTAGCGGGAGACGGAGATACGCAGTATTTT

v_call: TRBV2
d_call: .
j_call: TRBJ1-3
clone_size: .
cdr3_aa: CASGGGRLTGNTIYF
cdr3_nt: TGTGCCAGCGGGGGGGGCAGGTTGACTGGAAACACCATATATTTT

v_call: TRBV9
d_call: TRBD2
j_call: TRBJ2-1
clone_size: .
cdr3_aa: CASSRTSGGVSSYNEQFF
cdr3_nt: TGTGCCAGCAGCCGGACTAGCGGGGGGGTAAGCTCCTACAATGAGCAGTTCTTC

v_call: TRBV9
d_call: TRBD1
j_call: TRBJ1-1
clone_size: once
cdr3_aa: CASSAYITGTGGRGAFF
cdr3_nt: TGTGCCAGCAGCGCCTATATAACCGGGACAGGGGGCAGGGGGGCTTTCTTT

v_call: TRBV9
d_call: TRBD1
j_call: TRBJ1-1
clone_size: .
cdr3_aa: CASSFTGTGGTEAFF
cdr3_nt: TGTGCCAGCAGCTTTACCGGGACAGGGGGAACTGAAGCTTTCTTT

v_call: TRBV1
d_call: .
j_call: TRBJ1-4
clone_size: .
cdr3_aa: CTSSPTDRRFGEKLFF
cdr3_nt: TGCACCAGCAGCCCCACCGACAGGCGGTTTGGTGAAAAACTGTTTTTT

v_call: TRBV27
d_call: .
j_call: TRBJ1-1
clone_size: .
cdr3_aa: CASSLLSPGEGEAFF
cdr3_nt: TGTGCCAGCAGTTTATTAAGTCCGGGGGAAGGTGAAGCTTTCTTT

v_call: TRBV19
d_call: TRBD1
j_call: TRBJ2-1
clone_size: .
cdr3_aa: CASSPGTGGRNEQFF
cdr3_nt: TGTGCCAGTAGCCCCGGGACAGGGGGCCGCAATGAGCAGTTCTTC

v_call: TRBV5-1
d_call: .
j_call: TRBJ1-1
clone_size: many
cdr3_aa: CASSLDGVANTEAFF
cdr3_nt: TGCGCCAGCAGCTTGGACGGGGTGGCGAACACTGAAGCTTTCTTT

v_call: TRBV20-1
d_call: TRBD2
j_call: TRBJ2-3
clone_size: .
cdr3_aa: CSASTSGSGDTQYF
cdr3_nt: TGCAGTGCCAGTACTAGCGGGAGTGGAGATACGCAGTATTTT

v_call: TRBV28
d_call: .
j_call: TRBJ1-2
clone_size: .
cdr3_aa: CASNSGDYGYTF
cdr3_nt: TGTGCCAGCAATTCAGGTGACTATGGCTACACCTTC

v_call: TRBV7-2
d_call: .
j_call: TRBJ1-5
clone_size: .
cdr3_aa: CASSPIAFDQPQHF
cdr3_nt: TGTGCCAGCAGCCCCATAGCATTCGATCAGCCCCAGCATTTT

v_call: TRBV28
d_call: TRBD2
j_call: TRBJ2-1
clone_size: .
cdr3_aa: CASSFYPGLDFNEQFF
cdr3_nt: TGTGCCAGCAGTTTCTATCCGGGACTAGACTTCAATGAGCAGTTCTTC

v_call: TRBV30
d_call: TRBD2
j_call: TRBJ2-4
clone_size: .
cdr3_aa: CAWSEASGGQAKNIQYF
cdr3_nt: TGTGCCTGGAGTGAGGCCAGCGGGGGCCAGGCCAAAAACATTCAGTACTTC

v_call: TRBV29-1
d_call: TRBD2
j_call: TRBJ2-3
clone_size: .
cdr3_aa: CSVEGLAGTDTQYF
cdr3_nt: TGCAGCGTTGAAGGTCTAGCGGGCACAGATACGCAGTATTTT

v_call: TRBV3-1/TRBV3-2
d_call: .
j_call: TRBJ2-2
clone_size: .
cdr3_aa: CASSQTRAPGELFF
cdr3_nt: TGTGCCAGCAGCCAAACCAGGGCGCCCGGGGAGCTGTTTTTT

v_call: TRBV4-3
d_call: .
j_call: TRBJ1-5
clone_size: .
cdr3_aa: CASSQGTGFGQPQHF
cdr3_nt: TGCGCCAGCAGCCAAGGAACAGGGTTCGGTCAGCCCCAGCATTTT

v_call: TRBV25-1
d_call: TRBD1
j_call: TRBJ2-2
clone_size: .
cdr3_aa: CASSDPRTGGTGELFF
cdr3_nt: TGTGCCAGCAGTGACCCTCGGACAGGGGGTACCGGGGAGCTGTTTTTT

v_call: TRBV5-5
d_call: .
j_call: TRBJ2-1
clone_size: .
cdr3_aa: CASSPGLYNEQFF
cdr3_nt: TGTGCCAGCAGCCCCGGACTATACAATGAGCAGTTCTTC

v_call: TRBV27
d_call: .
j_call: TRBJ2-7
clone_size: .
cdr3_aa: CASSFGGSYEQYF
cdr3_nt: TGTGCCAGCAGTTTTGGGGGGAGCTACGAGCAGTACTTC

v_call: TRBV2
d_call: TRBD1
j_call: TRBJ2-7
clone_size: few
cdr3_aa: CASHRDREGEQYF
cdr3_nt: TGTGCCAGCCACCGGGACAGGGAGGGCGAGCAGTACTTC

v_call: TRBV15
d_call: TRBD1
j_call: TRBJ2-7
clone_size: once
cdr3_aa: CATSRNRGTGPNEQYF
cdr3_nt: TGTGCCACCAGCAGAAATAGAGGGACAGGCCCCAACGAGCAGTACTTC

v_call: TRBV30
d_call: TRBD1
j_call: TRBJ2-3
clone_size: few
cdr3_aa: CAWSEDRGDTQYF
cdr3_nt: TGTGCCTGGAGCGAGGACAGGGGAGATACGCAGTATTTT

v_call: TRBV21-1
d_call: .
j_call: TRBJ1-1
clone_size: .
cdr3_aa: CASSKVGQMNTEAFF
cdr3_nt: TGTGCCAGCAGCAAAGTGGGCCAAATGAACACTGAAGCTTTCTTT

v_call: TRBV11-2
d_call: TRBD2
j_call: TRBJ2-1
clone_size: once
cdr3_aa: CASSLLAGEVNEQFF
cdr3_nt: TGTGCCAGCAGCTTATTAGCGGGAGAGGTGAATGAGCAGTTCTTC

v_call: TRBV5-4
d_call: TRBD1
j_call: TRBJ2-5
clone_size: .
cdr3_aa: CASSFGQGAETQYF
cdr3_nt: TGTGCCAGCAGCTTTGGACAGGGTGCTGAGACCCAGTACTTC

v_call: TRBV3-1/TRBV3-2
d_call: .
j_call: TRBJ2-5
clone_size: .
cdr3_aa: CASSHNQQETQYF
cdr3_nt: TGTGCCAGCAGCCATAACCAGCAAGAGACCCAGTACTTC

v_call: TRBV30
d_call: .
j_call: TRBJ2-2
clone_size: .
cdr3_aa: CAWSVRSPGNGGELFF
cdr3_nt: TGTGCCTGGAGTGTACGTAGCCCGGGGAACGGCGGGGAGCTGTTTTTT

v_call: TRBV6-6
d_call: .
j_call: TRBJ1-2
clone_size: once
cdr3_aa: CASSPIFPGPITGYTF
cdr3_nt: TGTGCCAGCAGCCCAATCTTCCCTGGGCCCATAACCGGCTACACCTTC

v_call: TRBV7-9
d_call: .
j_call: TRBJ1-1
clone_size: .
cdr3_aa: CASDLQYTEAFF
cdr3_nt: TGTGCCAGCGACCTACAGTATACCGAAGCTTTCTTT

v_call: TRBV12-3/TRBV12-4
d_call: .
j_call: TRBJ2-7
clone_size: once
cdr3_aa: CASSPQDYEQYF
cdr3_nt: TGTGCCAGCAGTCCACAGGACTACGAGCAGTACTTC

v_call: TRBV30
d_call: .
j_call: TRBJ2-7
clone_size: .
cdr3_aa: CAWSPGEMYEQYF
cdr3_nt: TGTGCCTGGAGTCCAGGGGAGATGTACGAGCAGTACTTC

v_call: TRBV28
d_call: TRBD2
j_call: TRBJ2-5
clone_size: .
cdr3_aa: CASSVGLSTGGTQYF
cdr3_nt: TGTGCCAGCAGTGTGGGACTTTCCACGGGGGGGACCCAGTACTTC

v_call: TRBV7-2
d_call: TRBD2
j_call: TRBJ2-7
clone_size: few
cdr3_aa: CASSTVAGGYEQYF
cdr3_nt: TGTGCCAGCAGCACTGTAGCGGGGGGATACGAGCAGTACTTC

v_call: TRBV9
d_call: TRBD1
j_call: TRBJ2-1
clone_size: .
cdr3_aa: CASSVEGGQGINEQFF
cdr3_nt: TGTGCCAGCAGCGTAGAGGGAGGACAGGGAATTAATGAGCAGTTCTTC